This TCR beta chain was identified during a study of early T cells in non-severe SARS-CoV-2 infection (dated by TCRdb to the early 2020s). General notes on the study: Because TCR sequencing was done on bulk RNA from unsorted whole blood, the alpha and beta chains could not be paired.

Overall study outcomes, separate from this receptor: VDJdb matching was skewed toward anti-spike CD8 responses and likely underestimated virus-specific expansions by missing private and CD4 specificities.

Libraries were built with 5' RACE. This sample was sequenced with a NextSeq 500. Unique molecular identifiers were attached to individual cDNA molecules in the TCR library protocol so that sequencing error and PCR bias could be corrected. Both TCR alpha and beta chains were sequenced, and tight co-correlation was observed between alpha and beta sequence abundances in each sample. Concerning the study's data processing: Decombinator V4 was used to annotate TCR sequences for V gene, J gene and CDR3. Expanded TCRs were defined as changing significantly between any two time points under a Poisson model with p below 0.0001. TCR abundances were normalised to the total number of TCRs sequenced per sample and were expressed as counts per million. MAIT TCRs were defined by TRAV1-2 paired with TRAJ12, TRAJ20 or TRAJ33, and iNKT TCRs by TRAV10 paired with TRAJ18. A search of VDJdb, accessed on 1 November 2021, was run for TCRs annotated to CMV, EBV and SARS-CoV-2, with TCRs annotated for multiple antigens excluded. TCRdb trimmed public reads at Q25 via fastp, called clones via MiXCR and kept in-frame beta chains. For every CDR3 protein sequence, its rows merge into one entry that carries the most common genes and DNA. The V and J calls and clone size come from TCRdb's table, not from the authors' own analysis. The sample has roughly 30,000 distinct CDR3 sequences on record, approximately 5% of them singletons. The top ten constitute approximately 12% of the sample.

Regarding this clonotype: No cognate antigen has been identified for it. Base qualities are not at hand, and no much larger clone is one base apart.

V is pared back by 1 base and J by 3 bases, with 11 bases lying between the germline termini. CDR1 and CDR2 were assigned from the germline V gene as SGHRS and YFSETQ. The CDR3 covers 15 residues, taking in both the cysteine and the phenylalanine. The kept DNA is CDR3 alone, 45 bases in frame from the first base. The study was a case-control design nested within a healthcare worker cohort in London, UK, with weekly nasopharyngeal swab PCR tests and blood sampling. Healthcare workers were recruited between 23 and 31 March 2020, during the week of the UK lockdown, and were followed weekly for up to about 15 weeks.

Sequencing was done on a sample of whole blood. The sequence was obtained from an adult who was a healthcare worker with PCR-confirmed SARS-CoV-2 infection or an uninfected control (not recorded which). Recombination connected TRBV5-1 to TRBJ2-1; the D segment could be TRBD1, given 5 matching bases. The DNA sequence reads TGCGCCAGCAGCTTGAGAGACAGCAACTACAATGAGCAGTTCTTC. It codes for CASSLRDSNYNEQFF.